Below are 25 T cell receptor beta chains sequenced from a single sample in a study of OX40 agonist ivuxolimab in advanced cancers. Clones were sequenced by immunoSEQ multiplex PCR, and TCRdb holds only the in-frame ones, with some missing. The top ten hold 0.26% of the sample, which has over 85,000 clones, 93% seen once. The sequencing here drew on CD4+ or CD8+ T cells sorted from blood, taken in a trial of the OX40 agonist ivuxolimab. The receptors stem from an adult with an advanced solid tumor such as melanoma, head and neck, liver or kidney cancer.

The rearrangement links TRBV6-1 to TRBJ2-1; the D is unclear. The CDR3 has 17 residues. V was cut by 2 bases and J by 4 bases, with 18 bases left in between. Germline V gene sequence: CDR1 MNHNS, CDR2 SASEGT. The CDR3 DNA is TGTGCCAGCAGTGAACTACCTACTGGAGTTTCATACAATGAGCAGTTCTTC. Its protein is CASSELPTGVSYNEQFF.

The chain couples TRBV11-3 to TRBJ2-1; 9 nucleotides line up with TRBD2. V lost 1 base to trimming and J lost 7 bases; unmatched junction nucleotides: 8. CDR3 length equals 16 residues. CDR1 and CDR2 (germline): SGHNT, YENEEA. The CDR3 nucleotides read TGTGCCAGCAGCTTAGGCGTCCGCGGGAGGGGGAATGAGCAGTTCTTC. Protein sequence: CASSLGVRGRGNEQFF. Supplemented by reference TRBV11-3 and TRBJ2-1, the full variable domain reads EAGVVQSPRYKIIEKKQPVAFWCNPISGHNTLYWYLQNLGQGPELLIRYENEEAVDDSQLPKDRFSAERLKGVDSTLKIQPAELGDSAVYLCASSLGVRGRGNEQFFGPGTRLTVL.

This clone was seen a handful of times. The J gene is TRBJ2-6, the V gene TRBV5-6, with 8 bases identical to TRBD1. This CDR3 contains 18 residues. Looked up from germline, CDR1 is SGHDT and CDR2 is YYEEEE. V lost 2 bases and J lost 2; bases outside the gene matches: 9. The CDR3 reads CASSFSIRGRAGANVLTF. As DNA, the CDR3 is TGTGCCAGCAGCTTTTCGATCAGGGGGCGGGCTGGGGCCAACGTCCTGACTTTC.

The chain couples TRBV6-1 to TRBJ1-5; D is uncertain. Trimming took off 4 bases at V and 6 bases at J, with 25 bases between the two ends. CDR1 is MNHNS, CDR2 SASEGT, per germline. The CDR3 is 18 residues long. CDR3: CASSVNQPLGEVGQPQHF. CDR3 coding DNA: TGTGCCAGCAGTGTAAACCAGCCTCTCGGGGAAGTAGGTCAGCCCCAGCATTTT.

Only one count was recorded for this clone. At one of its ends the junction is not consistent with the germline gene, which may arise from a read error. This CDR3 reads CAINEWGLGNTEAFF. The CDR3 DNA is TGTGCCATCAATGAGTGGGGATTGGGGAACACTGAAGCTTTCTTT. V gene TRBV10-3 combines with J gene TRBJ1-1; no firm D call. Looked up from germline, CDR1 is ENHRY and CDR2 is SYGVKD. The CDR3 sequence is 15 residues long.

The CDR3 spells CASSRSTSVSANEQFF. In DNA, the CDR3 is TGTGCCAGCAGCCGATCGACTAGCGTCTCAGCGAATGAGCAGTTCTTC. The V and J genes are TRBV7-9 and TRBJ2-1, with 8 bases matching TRBD2. V shed 5 bases, J shed 7 bases, and the junction held 13 bases outside the gene matches. The CDR3 runs 16 residues. Germline V gene data show CDR1 as SEHNR and CDR2 as FQNEAQ (reference sequence). The full variable domain, completed using reference TRBV7-9 and TRBJ2-1, is DTGVSQNPRHKITKRGQNVTFRCDPISEHNRLYWYRQTLGQGPEFLTYFQNEAQLEKSRLLSDRFSAERPKGSFSTLEIQRTEQGDSAMYLCASSRSTSVSANEQFFGPGTRLTVL.

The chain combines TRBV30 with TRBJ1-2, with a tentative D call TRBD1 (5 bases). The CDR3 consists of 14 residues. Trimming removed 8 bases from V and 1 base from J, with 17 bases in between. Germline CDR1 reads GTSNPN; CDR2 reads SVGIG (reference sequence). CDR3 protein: CAGHARQYNYGYTF. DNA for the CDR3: TGTGCCGGCCACGCCCGACAGTATAACTATGGCTACACCTTC.

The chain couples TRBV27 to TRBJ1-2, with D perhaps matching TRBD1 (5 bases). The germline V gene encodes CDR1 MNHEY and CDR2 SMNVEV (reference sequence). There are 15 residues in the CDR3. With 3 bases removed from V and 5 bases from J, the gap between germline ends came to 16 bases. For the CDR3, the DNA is TGTGCCAGCAGTTTCCGACGGGGGGACTCATATGGCTACACCTTC. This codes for CASSFRRGDSYGYTF.

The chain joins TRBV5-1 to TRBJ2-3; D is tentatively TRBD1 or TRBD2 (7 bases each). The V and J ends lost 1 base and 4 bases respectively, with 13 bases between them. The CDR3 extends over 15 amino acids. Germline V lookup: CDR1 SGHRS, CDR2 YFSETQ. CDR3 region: CASSLNRGGPDTQYF. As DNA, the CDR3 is TGCGCCAGCAGCTTGAACAGGGGAGGGCCAGATACGCAGTATTTT. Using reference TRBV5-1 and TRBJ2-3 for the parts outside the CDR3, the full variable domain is KAGVTQTPRYLIKTRGQQVTLSCSPISGHRSVSWYQQTPGQGLQFLFEYFSETQRNKGNFPGRFSGRQFSNSRSEMNVSTLELGDSALYLCASSLNRGGPDTQYFGPGTRLTVL.

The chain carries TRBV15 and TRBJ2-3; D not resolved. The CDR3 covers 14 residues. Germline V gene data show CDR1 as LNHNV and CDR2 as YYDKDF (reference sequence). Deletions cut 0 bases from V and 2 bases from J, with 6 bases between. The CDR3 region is CATSREINTDTQYF. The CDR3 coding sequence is TGTGCCACCAGCAGAGAAATAAACACAGATACGCAGTATTTT.

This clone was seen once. CDR3 sequence: CSVVSGADTQYF. As DNA, the CDR3 is TGCAGCGTTGTATCGGGAGCCGATACGCAGTATTTT. The chain joins TRBV29-1 to TRBJ2-3; weak D call: TRBD2 (6 bases). Between the trimmed V and J ends, which lost 4 bases and 6 bases, there was a span of 11 bases. The CDR3 is 12 amino acids. Germline CDR1 reads SQVTM; CDR2 reads ANQGSEA.

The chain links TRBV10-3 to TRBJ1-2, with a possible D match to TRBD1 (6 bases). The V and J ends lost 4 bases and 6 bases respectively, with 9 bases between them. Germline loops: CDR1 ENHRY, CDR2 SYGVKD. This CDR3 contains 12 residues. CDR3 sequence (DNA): TGTGCCATCAGTGCCTACAGGGATGGCTACACCTTC. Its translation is CAISAYRDGYTF.

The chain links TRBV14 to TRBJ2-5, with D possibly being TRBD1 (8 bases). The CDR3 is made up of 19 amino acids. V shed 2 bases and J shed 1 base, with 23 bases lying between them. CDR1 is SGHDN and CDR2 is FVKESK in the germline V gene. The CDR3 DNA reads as TGTGCCAGCAGCCAATCGGACAGGGTATTTTGGGGGGGCCAAGAGACCCAGTACTTC. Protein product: CASSQSDRVFWGGQETQYF.

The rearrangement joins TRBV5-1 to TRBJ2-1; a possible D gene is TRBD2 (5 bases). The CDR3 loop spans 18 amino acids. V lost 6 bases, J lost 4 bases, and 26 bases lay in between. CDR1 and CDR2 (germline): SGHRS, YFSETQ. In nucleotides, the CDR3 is TGCGCCAGCAAGGCGACCGGCAGTCGTGGAACGGGGTACAATGAGCAGTTCTTC. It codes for CASKATGSRGTGYNEQFF. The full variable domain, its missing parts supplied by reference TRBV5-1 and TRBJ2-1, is KAGVTQTPRYLIKTRGQQVTLSCSPISGHRSVSWYQQTPGQGLQFLFEYFSETQRNKGNFPGRFSGRQFSNSRSEMNVSTLELGDSALYLCASKATGSRGTGYNEQFFGPGTRLTVL.

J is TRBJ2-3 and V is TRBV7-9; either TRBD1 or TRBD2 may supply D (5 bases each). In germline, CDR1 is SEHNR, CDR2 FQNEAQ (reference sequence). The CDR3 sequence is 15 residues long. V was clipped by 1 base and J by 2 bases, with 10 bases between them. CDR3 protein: CASSLGGRNTDTQYF. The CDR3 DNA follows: TGTGCCAGCAGCTTAGGGGGACGGAACACAGATACGCAGTATTTT.

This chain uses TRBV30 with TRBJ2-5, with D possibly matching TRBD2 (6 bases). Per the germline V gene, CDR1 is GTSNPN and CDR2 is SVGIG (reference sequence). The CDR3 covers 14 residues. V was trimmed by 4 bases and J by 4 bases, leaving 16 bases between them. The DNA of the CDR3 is TGTGCCTGGATAGAGAGCGGGCGGGGAGAGACCCAGTACTTC. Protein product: CAWIESGRGETQYF.

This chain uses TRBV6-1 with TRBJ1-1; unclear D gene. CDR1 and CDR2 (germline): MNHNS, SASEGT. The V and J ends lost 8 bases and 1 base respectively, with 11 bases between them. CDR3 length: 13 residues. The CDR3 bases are TGTGCCAGCCGAAGACACCAGAACACTGAAGCTTTCTTT. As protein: CASRRHQNTEAFF.

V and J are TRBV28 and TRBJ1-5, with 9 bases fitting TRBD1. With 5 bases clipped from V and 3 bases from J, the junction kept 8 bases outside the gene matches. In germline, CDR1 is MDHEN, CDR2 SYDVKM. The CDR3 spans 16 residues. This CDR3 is CASSPWGQGVNQPQHF. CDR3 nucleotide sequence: TGTGCCAGCAGTCCGTGGGGACAGGGAGTCAATCAGCCCCAGCATTTT. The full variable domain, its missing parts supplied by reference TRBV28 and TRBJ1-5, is DVKVTQSSRYLVKRTGEKVFLECVQDMDHENMFWYRQDPGLGLRLIYFSYDVKMKEKGDIPEGYSVSREKKERFSLILESASTNQTSMYLCASSPWGQGVNQPQHFGDGTRLSIL.

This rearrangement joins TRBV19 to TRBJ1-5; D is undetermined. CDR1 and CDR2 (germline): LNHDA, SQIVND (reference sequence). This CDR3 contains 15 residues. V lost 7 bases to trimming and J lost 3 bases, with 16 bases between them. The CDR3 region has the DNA TGTGCCAGTATGAGGTTGGGCCGGGACAATCAGCCCCAGCATTTT. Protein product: CASMRLGRDNQPQHF. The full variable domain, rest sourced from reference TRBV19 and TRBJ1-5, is DGGITQSPKYLFRKEGQNVTLSCEQNLNHDAMYWYRQDPGQGLRLIYYSQIVNDFQKGDIAEGYSVSREKKESFPLTVTSAQKNPTAFYLCASMRLGRDNQPQHFGDGTRLSIL.

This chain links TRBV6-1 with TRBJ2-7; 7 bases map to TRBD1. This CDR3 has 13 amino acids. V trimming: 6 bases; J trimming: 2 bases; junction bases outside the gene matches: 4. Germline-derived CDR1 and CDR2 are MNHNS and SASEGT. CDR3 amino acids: CASSRDRAYEQYF. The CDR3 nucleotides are TGTGCCAGCAGCCGGGACAGAGCCTACGAGCAGTACTTC.

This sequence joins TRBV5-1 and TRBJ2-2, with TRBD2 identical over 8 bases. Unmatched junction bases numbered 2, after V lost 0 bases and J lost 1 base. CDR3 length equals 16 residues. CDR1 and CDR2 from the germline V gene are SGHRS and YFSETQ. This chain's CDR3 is CASSLEAGGNTGELFF. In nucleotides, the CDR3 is TGCGCCAGCAGCTTGGAGGCGGGAGGGAACACCGGGGAGCTGTTTTTT.

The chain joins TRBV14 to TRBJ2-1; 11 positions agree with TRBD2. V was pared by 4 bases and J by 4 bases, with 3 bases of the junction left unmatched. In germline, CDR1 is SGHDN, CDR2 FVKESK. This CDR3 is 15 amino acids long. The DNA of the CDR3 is TGTGCCAGCAGCCCCGGGACTAGCGGATACAATGAGCAGTTCTTC. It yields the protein CASSPGTSGYNEQFF.

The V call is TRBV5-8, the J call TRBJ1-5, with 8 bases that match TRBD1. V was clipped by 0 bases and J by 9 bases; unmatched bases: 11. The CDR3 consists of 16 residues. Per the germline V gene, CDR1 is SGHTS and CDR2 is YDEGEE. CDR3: CASSLGTGLLVRPQHF. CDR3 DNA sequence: TGTGCCAGCAGCTTGGGGACAGGGCTATTGGTTCGGCCCCAGCATTTT.

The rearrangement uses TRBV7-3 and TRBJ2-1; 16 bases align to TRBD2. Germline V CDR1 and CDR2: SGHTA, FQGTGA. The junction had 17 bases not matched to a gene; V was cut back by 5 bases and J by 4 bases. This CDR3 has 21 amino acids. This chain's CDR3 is CASSPQLPGTSGGARYNEQFF. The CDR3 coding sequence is TGTGCCAGCAGCCCCCAATTACCTGGGACTAGCGGGGGGGCCAGATACAATGAGCAGTTCTTC.

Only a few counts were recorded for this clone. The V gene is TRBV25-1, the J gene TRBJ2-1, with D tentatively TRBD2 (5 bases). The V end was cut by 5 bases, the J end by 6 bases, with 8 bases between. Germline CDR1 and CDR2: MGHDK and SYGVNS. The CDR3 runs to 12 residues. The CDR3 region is CASSRTPNEQFF. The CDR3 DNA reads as TGTGCCAGCAGTAGGACTCCCAATGAGCAGTTCTTC.